This T cell receptor (beta chain) was recorded in a study of chemoradiotherapy in HPV16-positive cancers. About the study: Functional T-cell assays on a couple of HPV16-positive patients' cells defined candidate HPV-specific clones and common TCR motifs.

With V trimmed by 6 bases and J by 3 bases, 3 bases remained unmatched. The CDR3 runs to 13 residues. Per germline, CDR1 ENHRY and CDR2 SYGVKD. Whole-study findings and limits: Better recurrence-free survival went with HPV-responsive T-cell expansion in HPV16-positive patients. During treatment, candidate HPV-specific clones and E7-related motifs expanded in tumor.

The assay was immunoSEQ multiplex PCR, and TCRdb's table has in-frame clones only and misses some. The repertoire has around 1,300 clones, under 85% of them found once; the top ten carry about an eighth. To note about this clone: The antigen is unknown.

Repeated repertoire sampling spanned the course of chemoradiotherapy. This clonotype originated in a human donor with HPV-associated anogenital cancer. The sequencing used tumor tissue, collected from a patient who underwent chemoradiotherapy. This chain uses TRBV10-3 with TRBJ2-7; 9 nucleotides agree with TRBD1. The CDR3, as DNA: TGTGCCATCAGAGGACAGGGGTTCTACGAGCAGTACTTC. Amino acids: CAIRGQGFYEQYF.